A single sample is the source of the 19 T cell receptor beta chains below, sequenced in a study of molecular identifiers for immune sequencing clone quantification. TCRdb ran MiXCR on the PCR reads and lists one entry per CDR3 protein. The sample records about 640,000 distinct CDR3 sequences, around 20% being singletons. The material sequenced was naive CD8+ T cells from blood, with Jurkat cell RNA spiked in. This sample's subset: FACS-sorted CD8+CD4-CCR7+CD45RA+ naive T cells. The receptors derive from a human donor in good health. Some libraries in this study had Jurkat cell RNA spiked in.

The chain combines TRBV20-1 with TRBJ2-1; the D gene is possibly TRBD2 (6 bases). This CDR3 spans 15 amino acids. Germline-derived CDR1 and CDR2 are DFQATT and SNEGSKA (reference sequence). Deletions cut 0 bases from V and 8 bases from J, with 17 bases between. Written as DNA, the CDR3 is TGCAGTGCTAGAGATTGGAGGGGTGACGGCCATGAGCAGTTCTTC. Translation: CSARDWRGDGHEQFF.

This clonotype was detected a few times. This chain connects TRBV7-8 to TRBJ2-2; tentatively, D is TRBD2 (7 bases). V shed 8 bases and J shed 5 bases, with 12 bases lying between them. Germline V gene sequence: CDR1 SGHVS, CDR2 FQNEAQ. The CDR3 extends over 13 amino acids. This CDR3 is CASEGGVTGELFF. For the CDR3, the DNA is TGTGCCAGCGAAGGGGGGGTTACCGGGGAGCTGTTTTTT.

This clonotype was seen many times. CDR3 sequence (DNA): TGTGCCAGCAGCGTTACAGGGCCTGGAAACACCATATATTTT. This encodes CASSVTGPGNTIYF. The rearrangement joins TRBV2 to TRBJ1-3; a possible D gene is TRBD1 (6 bases). V was cut by 6 bases and J by 2 bases, with 11 bases left in between. Germline V gene lookup returns CDR1 SNHLY and CDR2 FYNNEI. The CDR3 is made up of 14 amino acids. Looking up the rest from reference TRBV2 and TRBJ1-3 gives the full variable domain: EPEVTQTPSHQVTQMGQEVILRCVPISNHLYFYWYRQILGQKVEFLVSFYNNEISEKSEIFDDQFSVERPDGSNFTLKIRSTKLEDSAMYFCASSVTGPGNTIYFGEGSWLTVV.

The genes are TRBV7-8 and TRBJ2-1; D possibly matches TRBD1 or TRBD2 (5 bases each). Germline V lookup: CDR1 SGHVS, CDR2 FQNEAQ. The CDR3 covers 16 residues. Trimming pared 2 bases from V and 0 bases from J, leaving 11 bases between. CDR3 region: CASSLFGAHSYNEQFF. CDR3 DNA sequence: TGTGCCAGCAGCTTATTCGGGGCCCACTCCTACAATGAGCAGTTCTTC. Variable domain in full (rest from reference TRBV7-8 and TRBJ2-1): GAGVSQSPRYKVAKRGQDVALRCDPISGHVSLFWYQQALGQGPEFLTYFQNEAQLDKSGLPSDRFFAERPEGSVSTLKIQRTQQEDSAVYLCASSLFGAHSYNEQFFGPGTRLTVL.

In this sample, this clonotype turned up many times. The gene calls are TRBV5-1 and TRBJ2-3, with D perhaps TRBD1 or TRBD2 (5 bases each). CDR1 SGHRS and CDR2 YFSETQ come from the germline V gene. The V end lost 5 bases, the J end lost 6 bases, and 22 bases lay between the germline ends. There are 16 residues in the CDR3. CDR3 DNA: TGCGCCAGCAGTTCGGACGAGGGGCCCGAACAGGATACGCAGTATTTT. Its translation: CASSSDEGPEQDTQYF.

The chain is built from TRBV7-9 and TRBJ2-1, with 11 bases fitting TRBD1. V trimming: 5 bases; J trimming: 9 bases; junction bases outside the gene matches: 9. CDR1 is SEHNR and CDR2 is FQNEAQ in the germline V gene (reference sequence). This CDR3 has 15 amino acids. The CDR3 here is CASSPGTGGLIEQFF. For the CDR3, the DNA is TGTGCCAGCAGCCCTGGGACAGGGGGATTAATTGAGCAGTTCTTC.

Notes on this clonotype: This may stem from a read error, because a much larger clone lies one nucleotide away. This sequence joins TRBV7-9 and TRBJ2-2; D perhaps matches TRBD1 (5 bases). The germline V gene encodes CDR1 SEHNR and CDR2 FQNEAQ (reference sequence). V lost 5 bases and J 1 base, leaving 11 bases between the germline ends. CDR3 length: 15 residues. The DNA of the CDR3 is TGTGCCAGCAGCGAGACAGAGATGAACACCGGGGAGCTGTTTTTT. As protein: CASSETEMNTGELFF.

This clonotype was found many times. The chain has TRBV7-6 and TRBJ1-1, with D tentatively TRBD1 (6 bases). CDR3 size: 17 residues. Trimming removed 1 base at V and 3 bases at J, with 18 bases between. The germline gives CDR1 SGHVS, CDR2 FNYEAQ. The CDR3 DNA reads as TGTGCCAGCAGCTTAGATCTTACAGGGTTTTTTGACACTGAAGCTTTCTTT. Protein product: CASSLDLTGFFDTEAFF.

Turning to this clonotype: One junction end disagrees with the germline gene, perhaps due to a read error. V is TRBV5-3 and J is TRBJ1-1; D ambiguous. TRBV5-3 is an ORF, with its function uncertain. The CDR3 totals 14 residues. CDR3 DNA: TGTGCCAGCAGCTCTTCGTCCAGTAACACTGAAGCTTTCTTT. As protein: CASSSSSSNTEAFF.

This clonotype appeared many times. The chain joins TRBV27 to TRBJ2-2; no firm D call. The germline V and J ends were trimmed by 7 bases and 1 base, with 22 bases remaining between them. This CDR3 is 18 amino acids long. The V gene's germline CDR1 is MNHEY and CDR2 SMNVEV (reference sequence). In nucleotides, the CDR3 is TGTGCCAGCACCCTTCCCGGCACGCAAAGGGAGAACACCGGGGAGCTGTTTTTT. It encodes CASTLPGTQRENTGELFF.

The rearrangement links TRBV6-6 to TRBJ2-7; a possible D gene is TRBD1 (5 bases). V was shortened by 2 bases and J by 5 bases, with 25 bases between the two germline ends. This CDR3 region has 18 residues. Looked up from germline, CDR1 is MNHNY and CDR2 is SVGAGI (reference sequence). CDR3 nucleotides: TGTGCCAGCAGTTACGTTACTCTTGTAGGTCAGGGCGGCCACGAGCAGTACTTC. Amino acids: CASSYVTLVGQGGHEQYF.

This clonotype was observed at least ten times. CDR3 coding DNA: TGCGCCAGCAGCCAAGACTGGGAGTACGTGAACACTGAAGCTTTCTTT. Translation gives CASSQDWEYVNTEAFF. The chain couples TRBV4-3 to TRBJ1-1; D is undetermined. Trimming took 0 bases from V and 0 from J, leaving 11 bases between them. CDR1 is LGHNA and CDR2 is YSLEER in the germline V gene. CDR3 length equals 16 residues.

This clonotype came up a few times. The chain carries TRBV4-3 and TRBJ1-4; 8 bases agree with TRBD1. CDR1 and CDR2 from the germline V gene are LGHNA and YSLEER. The CDR3 consists of 16 residues. V was clipped by 3 bases and J by 0 bases; unmatched bases: 3. This chain's CDR3 is CASSQLTGATNEKLFF. DNA for the CDR3: TGCGCCAGCAGCCAGTTGACAGGGGCAACTAATGAAAAACTGTTTTTT.

The CDR3 region is CASSYDRGPGYEQYF. The CDR3, as DNA: TGCGCCAGCAGCTATGACAGGGGGCCAGGGTACGAGCAGTACTTC. The rearrangement links TRBV5-1 to TRBJ2-7, with 10 bases lining up with TRBD1. This CDR3 comprises 15 residues. CDR1 is SGHRS and CDR2 is YFSETQ in the germline V gene. V shed 3 bases and J 4 bases; nucleotides not matched to a gene: 7.

The table lists this clonotype with many counts. The genes are TRBV10-3 and TRBJ2-7, with unresolved D. Germline CDR1 reads ENHRY; CDR2 reads SYGVKD. The germline V and J ends were trimmed by 2 bases and 1 base, with 12 bases remaining between them. The CDR3 is made up of 15 amino acids. The CDR3 loop reads CAISESSAVSYEQYF. The CDR3 DNA reads as TGTGCCATCAGTGAGAGTTCGGCGGTTTCCTACGAGCAGTACTTC.

This clonotype was observed many times. The chain links TRBV30 to TRBJ2-7; D call uncertain. V was cut by 0 bases and J by 1 base, with 10 bases left in between. The CDR3 covers 14 residues. Germline V gene data show CDR1 as GTSNPN and CDR2 as SVGIG (reference sequence). CDR3 in DNA: TGTGCCTGGAGTGTACCGCGGTCATCCTACGAGCAGTACTTC. Its translation is CAWSVPRSSYEQYF.

To note about this clonotype: One end of the junction fails to match germline, which may point to a read error. The CDR3 coding sequence is TGTGCTAGCAGCCCCGACTCCTACGGGGACGAGCAGTACTTC. It translates to CASSPDSYGDEQYF. The V call is TRBV7-7, the J call TRBJ2-7; a possible D gene is TRBD2 (5 bases). CDR1 is SSHAT and CDR2 is FNYEAQ in the germline V gene (reference sequence). The CDR3 totals 14 residues.

This clonotype was recorded once. Since a much larger clone is just one base distant, this may be a read error. V and J are TRBV6-2 or TRBV6-3 and TRBJ2-3; tentatively, D is TRBD1 (5 bases). V lost 10 bases and J lost 3, with 26 bases in between. CDR1 is MNHEY, CDR2 SVGEGT, per germline. The CDR3 runs 17 residues. The CDR3 DNA reads as TGTGCCAACAGGAGAATTGATTTTAAGGAGCTGACAGATACGCAGTATTTT. The encoded protein is CANRRIDFKELTDTQYF.

As regards this clonotype: This may be a read error: a much more frequent sequence differs by one nucleotide. The CDR3 here is CASSSSGGRSTGELFF. The CDR3 DNA sequence: TGTGCCAGCAGCTCGTCTGGCGGGAGAAGCACCGGGGAGCTGTTTTTT. V and J are TRBV7-9 and TRBJ2-2; the match to TRBD2 covers 7 bases. Germline CDR1 SEHNR, CDR2 FQNEAQ (reference sequence). Trimming removed 4 bases from V and 4 bases from J; junction bases left unmatched: 9. This CDR3 spans 16 amino acids.